This T cell receptor beta chain is drawn from a study of shared clonotypes between healthy human individuals. The wider study: Donor ages ranged 18 to 49 years: a couple of women, a few men.

Germline V gene lookup returns CDR1 MDHEN and CDR2 SYDVKM. The V end lost 7 bases, the J end lost 8 bases, and 18 bases lay between the germline ends. This CDR3 has 14 amino acids. Some clones are missing from TCRdb's copy, which holds only in-frame ones; the method was immunoSEQ multiplex PCR. The sample contains roughly 1,600,000 clones, approximately 98.5% of which appear only once. Sequencing was done on a sample of naive CD4+ T cells sorted from blood. Subset denoted: CD45RA+ positively selected. The receptor comes from a man younger than 40 in good health. The V and J genes are TRBV28 and TRBJ2-1; no firm D call. The CDR3 spells CASTPSGLNHEQFF. CDR3 DNA: TGTGCCAGCACCCCATCGGGCCTCAATCATGAGCAGTTCTTC.